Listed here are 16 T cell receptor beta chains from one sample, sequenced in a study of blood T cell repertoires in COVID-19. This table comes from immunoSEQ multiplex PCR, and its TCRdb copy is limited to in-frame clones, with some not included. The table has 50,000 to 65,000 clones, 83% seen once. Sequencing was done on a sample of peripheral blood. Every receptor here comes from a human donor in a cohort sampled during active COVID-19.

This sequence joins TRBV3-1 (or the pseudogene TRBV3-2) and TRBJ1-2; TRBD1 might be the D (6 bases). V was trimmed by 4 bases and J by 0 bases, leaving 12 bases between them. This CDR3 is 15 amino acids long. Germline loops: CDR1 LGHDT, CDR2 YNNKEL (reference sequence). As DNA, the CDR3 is TGTGCCAGCAGCCGGACAGCCAGCTCTAACTATGGCTACACCTTC. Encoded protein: CASSRTASSNYGYTF.

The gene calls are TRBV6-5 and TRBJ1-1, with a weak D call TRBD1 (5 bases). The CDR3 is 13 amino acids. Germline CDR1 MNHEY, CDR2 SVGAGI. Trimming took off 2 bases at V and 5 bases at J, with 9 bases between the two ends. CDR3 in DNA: TGTGCCAGCAGTTACGGGGGACTGACTGAAGCTTTCTTT. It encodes CASSYGGLTEAFF.

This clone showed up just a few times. CDR3 in amino acids: CASSPGTGRGETQYF. CDR3 sequence (DNA): TGTGCCAGCAGCCCGGGGACAGGGAGGGGCGAGACCCAGTACTTC. V gene TRBV7-9 combines with J gene TRBJ2-5, with 9 positions matching TRBD1. Looked up from germline, CDR1 is SEHNR and CDR2 is FQNEAQ (reference sequence). Trimming took 5 bases from V and 5 from J; bases not matched to a gene: 9. The CDR3 contains 15 residues.

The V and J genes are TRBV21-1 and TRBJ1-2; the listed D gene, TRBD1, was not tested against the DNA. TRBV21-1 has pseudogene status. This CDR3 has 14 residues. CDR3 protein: CASSKRRDNYGYTF. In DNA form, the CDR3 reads TGTGCCAGCAGCAAGCGCAGGGATAACTATGGCTACACCTTC.

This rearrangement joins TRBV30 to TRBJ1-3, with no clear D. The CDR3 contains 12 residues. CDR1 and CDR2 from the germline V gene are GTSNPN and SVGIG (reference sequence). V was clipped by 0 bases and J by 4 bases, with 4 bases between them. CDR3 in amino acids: CAWSVHGNTIYF. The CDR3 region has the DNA TGTGCCTGGAGTGTACACGGAAACACCATATATTTT.

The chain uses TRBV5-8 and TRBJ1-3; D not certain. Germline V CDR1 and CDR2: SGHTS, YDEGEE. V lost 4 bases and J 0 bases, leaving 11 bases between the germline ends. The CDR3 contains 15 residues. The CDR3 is CASSVDGNSGNTIYF. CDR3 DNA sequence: TGTGCCAGCAGCGTTGACGGGAACTCTGGAAACACCATATATTTT.

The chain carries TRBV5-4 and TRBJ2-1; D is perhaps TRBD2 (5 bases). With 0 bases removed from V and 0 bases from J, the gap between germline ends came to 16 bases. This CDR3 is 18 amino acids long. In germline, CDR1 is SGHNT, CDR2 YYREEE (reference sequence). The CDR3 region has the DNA TGTGCCAGCAGCTTGGGTGGGCAGCCCGAGGGCTCCTACAATGAGCAGTTCTTC. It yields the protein CASSLGGQPEGSYNEQFF.

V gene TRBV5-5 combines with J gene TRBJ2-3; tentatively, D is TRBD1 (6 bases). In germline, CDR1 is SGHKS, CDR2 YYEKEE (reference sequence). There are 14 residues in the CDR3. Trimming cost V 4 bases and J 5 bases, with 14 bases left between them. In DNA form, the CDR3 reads TGTGCCAGCAGCCCGACAGGTGTTGGAGATACGCAGTATTTT. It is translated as CASSPTGVGDTQYF.

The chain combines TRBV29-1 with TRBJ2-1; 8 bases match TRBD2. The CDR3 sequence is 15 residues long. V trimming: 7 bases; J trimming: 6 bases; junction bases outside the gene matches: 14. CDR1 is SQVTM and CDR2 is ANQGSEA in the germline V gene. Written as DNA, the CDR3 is TGCAGCGCCCCGCAGGGTCCGACTAGCGCCAATGAGCAGTTCTTC. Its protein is CSAPQGPTSANEQFF.

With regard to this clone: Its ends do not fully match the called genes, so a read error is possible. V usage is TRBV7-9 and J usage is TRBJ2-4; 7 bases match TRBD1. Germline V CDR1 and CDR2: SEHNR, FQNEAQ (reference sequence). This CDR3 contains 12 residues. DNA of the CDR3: TGTGCCAGCAGCTTACCCAGATCTGACAGGGCCTTC. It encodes CASSLPRSDRAF.

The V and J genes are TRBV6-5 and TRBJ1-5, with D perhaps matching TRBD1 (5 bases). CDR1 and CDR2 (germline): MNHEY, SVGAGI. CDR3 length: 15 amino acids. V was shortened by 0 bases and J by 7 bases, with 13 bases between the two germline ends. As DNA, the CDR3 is TGTGCCAGCAGTTACTCGGGAGGGGCCGGACAGCCCCAGCATTTT. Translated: CASSYSGGAGQPQHF.

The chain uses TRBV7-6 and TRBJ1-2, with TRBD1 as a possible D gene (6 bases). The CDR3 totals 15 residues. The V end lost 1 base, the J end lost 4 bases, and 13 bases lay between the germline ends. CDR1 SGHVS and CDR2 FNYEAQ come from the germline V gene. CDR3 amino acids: CASSLGIRGSYGYTF. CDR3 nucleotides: TGTGCCAGCAGCTTAGGTATCAGGGGTAGCTATGGCTACACCTTC.

Written as DNA, the CDR3 is TGCAGCGCGGGCAGGGGGGGTTATGAGCAGTTCTTC. Translated, it gives CSAGRGGYEQFF. The V gene is TRBV29-1, the J gene TRBJ2-1; D tentatively reads TRBD1 or TRBD2 (7 bases each). The CDR3 consists of 12 residues. Trimming took off 7 bases at V and 8 bases at J, with 15 bases between the two ends. Germline V CDR1 and CDR2: SQVTM, ANQGSEA.

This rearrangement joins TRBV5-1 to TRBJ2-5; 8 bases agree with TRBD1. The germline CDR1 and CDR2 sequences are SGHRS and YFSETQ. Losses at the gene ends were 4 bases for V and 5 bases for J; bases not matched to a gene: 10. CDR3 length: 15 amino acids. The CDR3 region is CASSPGGLVTETQYF. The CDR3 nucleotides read TGCGCCAGCAGCCCAGGGGGCCTGGTGACGGAGACCCAGTACTTC.

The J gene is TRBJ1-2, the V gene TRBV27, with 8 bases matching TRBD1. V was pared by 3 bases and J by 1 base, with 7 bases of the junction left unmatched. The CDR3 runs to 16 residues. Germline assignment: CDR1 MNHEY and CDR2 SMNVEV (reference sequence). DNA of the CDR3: TGTGCCAGCAGTTTCGCAGGACAGGGTAGTAACTATGGCTACACCTTC. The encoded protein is CASSFAGQGSNYGYTF.

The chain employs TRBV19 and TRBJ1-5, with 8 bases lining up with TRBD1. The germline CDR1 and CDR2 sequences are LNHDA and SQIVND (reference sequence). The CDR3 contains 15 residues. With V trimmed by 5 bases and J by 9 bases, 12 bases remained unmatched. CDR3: CASSYQGQGLWPQHF. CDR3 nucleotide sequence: TGTGCCAGTAGTTACCAAGGACAGGGTTTATGGCCCCAGCATTTT.